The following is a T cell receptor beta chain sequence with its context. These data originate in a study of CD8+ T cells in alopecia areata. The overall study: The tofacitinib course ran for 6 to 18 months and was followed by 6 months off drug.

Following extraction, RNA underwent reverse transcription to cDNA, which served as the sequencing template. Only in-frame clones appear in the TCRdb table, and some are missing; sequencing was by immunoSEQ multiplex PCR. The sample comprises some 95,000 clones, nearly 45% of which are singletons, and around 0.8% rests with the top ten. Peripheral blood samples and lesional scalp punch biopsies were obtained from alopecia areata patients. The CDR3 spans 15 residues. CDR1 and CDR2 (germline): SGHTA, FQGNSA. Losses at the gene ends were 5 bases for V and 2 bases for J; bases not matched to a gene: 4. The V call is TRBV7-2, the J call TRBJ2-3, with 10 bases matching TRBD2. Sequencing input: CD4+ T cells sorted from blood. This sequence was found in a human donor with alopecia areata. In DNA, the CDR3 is TGTGCCAGCAGCCGGACTAGCGGATACACAGATACGCAGTATTTT. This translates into CASSRTSGYTDTQYF.